This TCR beta chain stems from a study of human T cells and chemical hapten exposure (dated by TCRdb to 2020 to 2023). Study-level background: For sensitization, 2% DPC in acetone was applied to a roughly 2 cm by roughly 2 cm area of upper inner arm skin. Libraries were pooled for sequencing, and variation in per-sample TCR yields was attributed mainly to small differences in library volumes within the pool. Patch testing was done on the upper back using Finn chambers containing 0.01% DPC, and results were scored after 6 days according to International Contact Dermatitis Research Group standards. Throughout the study period of 20 to 30 weeks, patients also received therapeutic DPC doses to the scalp every week. Most of the patients in the cohort were female, and the cohort covered alopecia areata with under or over 50% scalp involvement, alopecia totalis and alopecia universalis. Peripheral blood TCR repertoire changes were tracked in vivo in alopecia patients during primary and secondary sensitization to the hapten diphenylcyclopropenone (DPC). Blood for TCR sequencing was provided by twenty-nine alopecia patients at one to four time points (pre-sensitization, 2, 6 and 24 weeks). Blood samples were taken from patients before sensitization (week 0) and then at 2, 6 and about 24 weeks after DPC sensitization. Results the study describes overall, beyond this receptor: Patch test score was positively correlated with the number of PT1 expanded TCRs, with significance at thresholds 8, 16 and 32 but not at 4. After repeated subsampling, the strength of the expansion versus patch-test correlation and the threshold at which it became significant changed. Significantly more large CDR3 similarity clusters were formed by expanded TCRs than by pre-sensitization or healthy control sets, consistent with antigen-driven responses. DPC sensitization did not change the number of TCRs with a frequency above 1 in 1000, and there was no evidence of changes in global repertoire structure. All patients had alopecia, a presumed autoimmune disease, so their immune response might differ from that of healthy individuals.

In this sample, this clonotype turned up many times. Its antigen is still unknown. Base qualities are not provided; no much larger clone lies one nucleotide away. Library construction relied on RACE. TCRdb records NextSeq 500 as the sequencer. During library preparation, unique molecular identifiers were attached to individual cDNA molecules so that TCRs could be counted in a quantitative, reproducible way. Both TCR alpha and TCR beta chains were sequenced from each blood RNA sample. As for the authors' bioinformatics: Samples had a median of approximately 96,000 TCRs, with a range from roughly 23,224 to 750,000. V, J and CDR3 annotation of the TCR reads was carried out using the Decombinator software suite. For PS versus PT1 abundance plots, all samples were subsampled to the same number of TCRs (28,000). TCRs were defined as expanded if absent before sensitization and observed at least eight times at the 2-week time point. In-frame beta chains were kept once TCRdb had trimmed the public reads at Q25 with fastp and called clones with MiXCR. Rows are combined by CDR3 protein, so each entry shows the most common genes and DNA. These V and J calls rely on TCRdb rather than the paper's analysis. This sample comprises 55,000 to 75,000 distinct CDR3 sequences, 6.5% to 8.5% of them detected only once. The ten largest clones represent over 1.5% of the sample.

According to the study, the label for this sample's time point signals: pre-sensitization, week 0. Taken with the paper, the label for treatment or condition translates to: therapeutic diphenylcyclopropenone sensitization with weekly scalp DPC. At each patch-test visit, blood was drawn before the patch test was applied. To be eligible, patients had to be aged 18 to 70, diagnosed with alopecia and judged suitable for DPC therapy, while pregnant patients were excluded. Total RNA was extracted from unfractionated whole blood collected in Tempus Blood RNA tubes. This specimen was whole blood, taken in connection with sensitization to the hapten diphenylcyclopropenone (DPC). The sequence was obtained from a woman aged 25 to 45 with alopecia areata. Some clones in this sample may be carry-over from other donors' samples.

This receptor has the CDR3 CASSRLSDYEQYF. The DNA sequence is given as TGTGCCAGCAGTCGGCTGTCGGACTACGAGCAGTACTTC. The chain uses TRBV12-3 or TRBV12-4 and TRBJ2-7, with no confident D gene call. V sheds 5 bases and J sheds 3 bases, leaving 11 bases between their ends. The CDR3 holds 13 amino acids from the cysteine to the phenylalanine. The retained sequence is limited to the CDR3, 39 bases, with the frame set at the first base.